These 4 T cell receptor beta chains were all obtained from the same sample, sequenced in a study of patients and donors after allogeneic stem cell transplantation. From the RT-PCR reads, TCRdb called clonotypes with MiXCR, one entry per CDR3 protein. The sample records some 92,000 distinct CDR3 sequences, roughly 43% being singletons. Specimen: blood, either unsorted or a sorted T cell fraction (not recorded which). These receptor sequences come from a human donor who was either an allogeneic HSCT recipient or a stem cell or donor lymphocyte infusion donor (not recorded which). It is not recorded whose cells these are; they may come from a transplant donor.

This chain joins TRBV20-1 and TRBJ1-2; D is unclear. Between the trimmed V and J ends, which lost 5 bases and 2 bases, there was a span of 12 bases. The germline V gene has CDR1 DFQATT and CDR2 SNEGSKA (reference sequence). The CDR3 has 13 residues. For the CDR3, the DNA is TGCAGTGCTGAACCCCTCACGAACTATGGCTACACCTTC. Protein sequence: CSAEPLTNYGYTF.

The chain joins TRBV7-4 to TRBJ1-3, with D hard to call. Germline lookup yields CDR1 SGHVT and CDR2 SQSDAQ. V lost 5 bases to trimming and J lost 4 bases, with 15 bases between them. The CDR3 covers 15 residues. This chain's CDR3 is CASSRRGRSGNTIYF. The CDR3 DNA follows: TGTGCCAGCAGCCGTCGTGGGAGGAGCGGAAACACCATATATTTT.

CDR3 amino acids: CASSQELGDGYTF. CDR3 DNA sequence: TGCGCCAGCAGCCAAGAATTGGGGGACGGCTACACCTTC. The V gene is TRBV4-3, the J gene TRBJ1-2; perhaps TRBD1 as D (5 bases). Germline lookup yields CDR1 LGHNA and CDR2 YSLEER. V gave up 0 bases and J gave up 8 bases, with 10 bases separating them. The CDR3 length is 13 residues.

This clonotype has more than one count but fewer than ten. The chain recombines TRBV7-8 with TRBJ1-5, with no clear D. CDR1 is SGHVS and CDR2 is FQNEAQ in the germline V gene. There are 20 residues in the CDR3. Trimming stripped 4 bases from V and 3 bases from J, with 28 bases between. In DNA, the CDR3 is TGTGCCAGCAGCTCCCTAGAGCGCGGGCCGTTGGGGAACCCCAATCAGCCCCAGCATTTT. Translated, it gives CASSSLERGPLGNPNQPQHF.